The 21 T cell receptor beta chains below come from one sample, sequenced in a study of shared clonotypes between healthy human individuals. The assay was immunoSEQ multiplex PCR, and TCRdb's table has in-frame clones only and misses some. Here the sample spans under 600,000 clones, about 80% being singletons. The sample taken for sequencing was PBMCs. The source is a woman aged 40 to 50 in good health. Some clones in this sample may be carry-over from other donors' samples.

The chain employs TRBV18 and TRBJ1-2; 7 bases fit TRBD1. V gave up 9 bases and J gave up 7 bases; unmatched junction bases: 11. Looked up from germline, CDR1 is KGHSH and CDR2 is LQKENI. The CDR3 totals 13 residues. The DNA of the CDR3 is TGTGCCAGTTCCTACCCAGGGGGTAGTGGCTACACCTTC. Translated, it gives CASSYPGGSGYTF.

J is TRBJ1-6 and V is TRBV6-5; 7 bases fit TRBD1. Germline CDR1 MNHEY, CDR2 SVGAGI. The J segment lost 7 bases and the V segment lost 3 bases, leaving 3 bases of the junction unmatched. CDR3 length: 14 amino acids. DNA for the CDR3: TGTGCCAGCAGTTATAAGGGGGCAAATTCACCCCTCCACTTT. The encoded protein is CASSYKGANSPLHF.

Of note for this clone: Germline and junction disagree at one end, which may indicate a read error. This chain joins TRBV30 and TRBJ2-5; D is possibly TRBD1 (6 bases). Germline V gene data show CDR1 as GTSNPN and CDR2 as SVGIG (reference sequence). This CDR3 contains 14 residues. CDR3 region: CTWSRQVRQETQYF. CDR3 nucleotides: TGTACCTGGAGCCGACAGGTTCGGCAAGAGACCCAGTACTTC.

The chain employs TRBV28 and TRBJ2-1; unclear D gene. V lost 3 bases to trimming and J lost 7 bases, with 22 bases between them. The CDR3 is made up of 17 amino acids. Germline CDR1 is MDHEN and CDR2 is SYDVKM. The CDR3 loop reads CASSFQVTGPSKNEQFF. In DNA form, the CDR3 reads TGTGCCAGCAGTTTCCAGGTCACGGGCCCAAGTAAGAATGAGCAGTTCTTC.

This chain uses TRBV30 with TRBJ2-7; 7 positions match TRBD2. The V and J ends lost 1 base and 11 bases, in that order; junction bases with no gene match: 11. The CDR3 loop spans 13 amino acids. Per the germline V gene, CDR1 is GTSNPN and CDR2 is SVGIG (reference sequence). The CDR3 reads CAWSGAFGLEEYF. The CDR3 bases are TGTGCCTGGAGTGGGGCCTTTGGACTAGAGGAGTACTTC.

This clone has a handful of counts. Written as DNA, the CDR3 is TGTGCCATCAGTGAGTCGAGCGACAGTGTTAGCAATCAGCCCCAGCATTTT. It specifies CAISESSDSVSNQPQHF. The rearrangement links TRBV10-3 to TRBJ1-5, with D possibly matching TRBD1 (5 bases). The CDR3 is 17 residues long. Trimming pared 0 bases from V and 0 bases from J, leaving 12 bases between. Per the germline V gene, CDR1 is ENHRY and CDR2 is SYGVKD.

This rearrangement joins TRBV5-4 to TRBJ2-2; TRBD1 matches 11 bases. The CDR3 runs to 16 residues. V gave up 4 bases and J gave up 5 bases; unmatched junction bases: 7. CDR1 SGHNT and CDR2 YYREEE come from the germline V gene (reference sequence). CDR3 sequence: CASSPRTGGATGELFF. The CDR3 bases are TGTGCCAGCAGCCCGCGGACAGGGGGCGCGACCGGGGAGCTGTTTTTT.

The CDR3 sequence is CASSHPTGYSRKTEAFF. The CDR3 nucleotides are TGTGCCAGCTCACATCCGACAGGGTATTCGAGAAAAACTGAAGCTTTCTTT. The V call is TRBV18, the J call TRBJ1-1; TRBD1 matches at 7 bases. J gave up 5 bases and V 4 bases, and 16 bases lay outside the gene matches. CDR1 is KGHSH, CDR2 LQKENI, per germline. There are 17 residues in the CDR3.

CDR3 sequence: CAISPGRAGGEAFF. The CDR3 DNA is TGTGCCATCAGCCCCGGGAGGGCAGGAGGTGAAGCTTTCTTT. The chain is built from TRBV10-3 and TRBJ1-1; D is ambiguous. CDR3 length: 14 amino acids. Trimming stripped 6 bases from V and 7 bases from J, with 18 bases between. The germline gives CDR1 ENHRY, CDR2 SYGVKD.

V usage is TRBV4-2 and J usage is TRBJ2-1; the match to TRBD1 covers 9 bases. The V segment lost 1 base and the J segment 4 bases; nucleotides outside the gene matches: 14. Germline CDR1 is LGHNA and CDR2 is YNFKEQ. The CDR3 runs to 19 residues. DNA for the CDR3: TGTGCCAGCAGCCAAGTGGCGAAAAACCGGGACAGGGTTTACAATGAGCAGTTCTTC. It is translated as CASSQVAKNRDRVYNEQFF.

This clone was counted a few times. The rearrangement links TRBV7-2 to TRBJ2-1; TRBD1 aligns across 7 bases. Germline V gene lookup returns CDR1 SGHTA and CDR2 FQGNSA. The CDR3 has 15 residues. Germline trimming cut 8 bases from V and 6 bases from J; bases unmatched to any gene: 13. The CDR3 region is CASQTTGTTGNEQFF. The CDR3 DNA is TGTGCCAGCCAGACGACAGGGACAACAGGCAATGAGCAGTTCTTC.

The rearrangement joins TRBV27 to TRBJ2-7, with a weak D call TRBD2 (6 bases). V was trimmed by 0 bases and J by 6 bases, leaving 9 bases between them. CDR1 is MNHEY, CDR2 SMNVEV, per germline (reference sequence). The CDR3 totals 13 residues. Here the CDR3 reads CASSLSGGSEQYF. CDR3 bases: TGTGCCAGCAGTTTATCGGGAGGTTCCGAGCAGTACTTC.

V usage is TRBV28 and J usage is TRBJ1-4; 9 bases map to TRBD1. The trim removed 5 bases at V and 10 bases at J, leaving 11 bases unmatched. Germline assignment: CDR1 MDHEN and CDR2 SYDVKM. This CDR3 is 15 amino acids long. CDR3 amino acids: CASSPPWTGVGKLFF. CDR3 in DNA: TGTGCCAGCAGTCCCCCCTGGACAGGGGTAGGAAAACTGTTTTTT.

The chain employs TRBV5-4 and TRBJ1-2; 8 nucleotides line up with TRBD1. The germline gives CDR1 SGHNT, CDR2 YYREEE (reference sequence). The CDR3 covers 14 residues. V shed 5 bases and J 2 bases; nucleotides not matched to a gene: 5. The CDR3 here is CASRQGAVNYGYTF. The CDR3 coding sequence is TGTGCCAGCAGGCAGGGGGCGGTCAACTATGGCTACACCTTC.

The V call is TRBV5-6, the J call TRBJ1-4, with 7 bases fitting TRBD1. The CDR3 runs 17 residues. Per germline, CDR1 SGHDT and CDR2 YYEEEE. Losses at the gene ends were 1 base for V and 7 bases for J; bases not matched to a gene: 13. The CDR3 DNA follows: TGTGCCAGCAGCTTGATTAACAGGGGATTCGAGAGTGAAAAACTGTTTTTT. Encoded protein: CASSLINRGFESEKLFF.

This chain uses TRBV6-1 with TRBJ1-5; a possible D gene is TRBD1 (5 bases). The germline V gene encodes CDR1 MNHNS and CDR2 SASEGT. There are 15 residues in the CDR3. Trimming took 2 bases from V and 5 from J, leaving 13 bases between them. The CDR3 here is CASSERSGRDQPQHF. CDR3 DNA sequence: TGTGCCAGCAGTGAAAGGAGTGGCAGGGATCAGCCCCAGCATTTT.

V gene TRBV5-1 combines with J gene TRBJ2-2; D is ambiguous. CDR1 and CDR2 from the germline V gene are SGHRS and YFSETQ. Trimming took 4 bases from V and 1 from J, leaving 2 bases between them. The CDR3 extends over 12 amino acids. Here the CDR3 reads CASSKNTGELFF. The CDR3 bases are TGCGCCAGCAGCAAGAACACCGGGGAGCTGTTTTTT.

The chain recombines TRBV27 with TRBJ2-5, with 8 bases aligning to TRBD2. CDR1 MNHEY and CDR2 SMNVEV come from the germline V gene (reference sequence). The CDR3 totals 12 residues. CDR3 region: CVTSGLQETQYF. CDR3 DNA sequence: TGTGTAACTAGCGGCCTCCAAGAGACCCAGTACTTC.

This clone appeared once. V usage is TRBV9 and J usage is TRBJ1-1; the D is unclear. The length of the CDR3 is 13 residues. V was trimmed by 4 bases and J by 5 bases, leaving 12 bases between them. CDR1 and CDR2 from the germline V gene are SGDLS and YYNGEE. CDR3 region: CASSPTTKTEAFF. The CDR3 DNA sequence: TGTGCCAGCAGCCCCACGACGAAGACTGAAGCTTTCTTT.

This clone came up once. The chain recombines TRBV11-1 with TRBJ2-3; D ambiguous. V was clipped by 1 base and J by 0 bases, with 8 bases between them. Germline V CDR1 and CDR2: SGHAT, FQDESV (reference sequence). The CDR3 length is 15 residues. The CDR3 region is CASSLEGSSTDTQYF. The CDR3 DNA is TGTGCCAGCAGCTTAGAGGGTAGCAGCACAGATACGCAGTATTTT.

The gene calls are TRBV28 and TRBJ1-2; TRBD1 might be the D (5 bases). Trimming removed 8 bases from V and 2 bases from J, with 12 bases in between. Germline lookup yields CDR1 MDHEN and CDR2 SYDVKM. The CDR3 totals 13 residues. CDR3 nucleotides: TGTGCCAGCTTGACAGCGACAAACTATGGCTACACCTTC. It yields the protein CASLTATNYGYTF.